The sequence of this T cell receptor (beta chain) was determined in a study of blood T cells in healthy people across ages. The study's findings and limits: TCR beta diversity was tightly associated with the proportion of naive T cells.

From germline, CDR1 is SGHRS and CDR2 YFSETQ. Trimming left V 4 bases short and J 5 bases short, with 12 bases between. CDR3 length equals 13 residues. Healthy Caucasian individuals from Russia aged roughly 6 to 90 were enrolled as donors. Each of the donors had 8 to 10 milliliters of peripheral blood drawn into EDTA-treated Vacutainer tubes. This clonotype was seen only a few times. No antigen is known for it. Primers used in a second PCR of roughly 6 to 11 cycles were a sample-barcoded 5' primer and a J-beta primer mix. Template switching added a 12-random-nucleotide identifier to every cDNA molecule. TCRdb called the 5' RACE reads again in MiXCR, with one record for every CDR3 protein. The sample shows hundreds of thousands of distinct CDR3 sequences, around 20% of them seen only once.

The chain employs TRBV5-1 and TRBJ2-5; no reliable D call. This sequence was found in a man between 65 and 79 years old in good health. Sequenced material: blood. CDR3 residues: CASSPSSLETQYF. In DNA form, the CDR3 reads TGCGCCAGCAGCCCCTCCTCATTGGAGACCCAGTACTTC.